This T cell receptor beta chain originates from a study of OX40 agonist ivuxolimab in advanced cancers. Overall study context: Melanoma, hepatocellular carcinoma, head and neck or renal cell cancer occurred in dose-escalation patients. Partial responses were achieved by three patients: one hepatocellular carcinoma, two cutaneous melanoma.

Profiled with immunoSEQ multiplex PCR; TCRdb holds only in-frame clones, not every one. The profile shows roughly 60,000 clones, roughly 85% of them singletons. Study-level points and caveats: Fewer expanded clones were found on average in CD4+ than in CD8+ T cells.

Autoimmune disease history or systemic immunosuppression was exclusionary. The CDR3 covers 16 residues. Germline-derived CDR1 and CDR2 are GTSNPN and SVGIG (reference sequence). Unmatched junction bases numbered 9, after V lost 4 bases and J lost 0 bases. About this clone: Antigen unknown.

The clonotype was recovered from an adult with an advanced solid tumor such as melanoma, head and neck, liver or kidney cancer. The chain combines TRBV30 with TRBJ2-7; 10 bases are shared with TRBD2. The sample consisted of CD4+ or CD8+ T cells sorted from blood, taken in a trial of the OX40 agonist ivuxolimab. CDR3 DNA: TGTGCCTGGACCGCTAGCGGGAGCGAGGGCTCCTACGAGCAGTACTTC. Residues: CAWTASGSEGSYEQYF.